This T cell receptor beta chain was found in a study of OX40 agonist ivuxolimab in advanced cancers. Study background: Enrollees could have had prior anti-PD-1, anti-PD-L1 or anti-CTLA-4 therapy, which 35% to 40% had received. The study reported partial responses in three patients: one hepatocellular carcinoma, two cutaneous melanoma.

Blood got drawn at baseline, again on cycle 4 day 1, and then on cycle 7 day 1. Regarding this clone: The antigen is unknown.

This table comes from immunoSEQ multiplex PCR, and its TCRdb copy is limited to in-frame clones, with some not included. The sample carries 75,000 to 90,000 clones, less than 85% recorded once. CDR1 SEHNR and CDR2 FQNEAQ come from the germline V gene (reference sequence). This CDR3 comprises 13 residues. The V and J ends lost 10 bases and 2 bases, in that order; junction bases with no gene match: 4. Findings and caveats of the study: Mean expanded clone counts were higher in CD8+ than CD4+ T cells.

V and J are TRBV7-9 and TRBJ2-5; TRBD1 agrees at 10 bases. The sequence was collected from an adult with an advanced solid tumor such as melanoma, head and neck, liver or kidney cancer. The sample here was CD4+ or CD8+ T cells sorted from blood, taken in a trial of the OX40 agonist ivuxolimab. DNA of the CDR3: TGTGCCATCGTGGACAGGGGGCAAGAGACCCAGTACTTC. It is translated as CAIVDRGQETQYF.